A single sample gave rise to the 26 T cell receptor beta chains below, sequenced in a study of blood T cells in healthy people across ages. Primers used in a second PCR of about 7 to 11 cycles were a sample-barcoded 5' primer and a J-beta primer mix. In TCRdb, the 5' RACE reads were re-called with MiXCR into one record per CDR3 protein. Found here are almost 300,000 distinct CDR3 sequences, around 29% of them singletons; the top ten hold roughly 28%. The sequenced material came from blood. The source is a woman between 65 and 79 years old in good health.

This clonotype has more than one count but fewer than ten. The chain links TRBV7-9 to TRBJ2-5; D is possibly TRBD2 (5 bases). The J call may be wrong; the DNA end is better matched by TRBJ2-1. Germline CDR1 SEHNR, CDR2 FQNEAQ (reference sequence). CDR3 length: 13 residues. CDR3 sequence (DNA): TGTGCCAGCAGCTTAACCGGGGTTGGTGAGCAGTTCTTC. It codes for CASSLTGVGEQFF.

This clonotype was seen repeatedly, ten times or more. This chain connects TRBV5-1 to TRBJ2-1, with TRBD2 identical over 10 bases. After removal of 4 bases from V and 1 base from J, the junction contained 2 bases not matched to a gene. The CDR3 is made up of 15 amino acids. Per the germline V gene, CDR1 is SGHRS and CDR2 is YFSETQ. The CDR3 spells CASSQTSGSYNEQFF. The DNA for the CDR3 is TGCGCCAGCAGCCAGACTAGCGGGTCCTACAATGAGCAGTTCTTC.

V is TRBV18 and J is TRBJ2-5, with D perhaps given as TRBD1 or TRBD2 (5 bases each). Germline V CDR1 and CDR2: KGHSH, LQKENI. CDR3 length equals 14 residues. The V and J ends lost 2 bases and 3 bases respectively, with 10 bases between them. The CDR3 DNA sequence: TGTGCCAGCTCACCATCCGGGACGGAAGAGACCCAGTACTTC. Encoded protein: CASSPSGTEETQYF. The full variable domain, in which reference TRBV18 and TRBJ2-5 provide the parts outside the CDR3, is NAGVMQNPRHLVRRRGQEARLRCSPMKGHSHVYWYRQLPEEGLKFMVYLQKENIIDESGMPKERFSAEFPKEGPSILRIQQVVRGDSAAYFCASSPSGTEETQYFGPGTRLLVL.

This chain links TRBV12-3 or TRBV12-4 with TRBJ2-5; TRBD1 aligns across 7 bases. V was clipped by 9 bases and J by 3 bases; unmatched bases: 7. This CDR3 region has 13 residues. CDR3 protein: CASTGTVEETQYF. The CDR3 DNA reads TGTGCCAGTACCGGGACAGTAGAAGAGACCCAGTACTTC.

The table lists this clonotype with a few counts. CDR3 DNA: TGTGCCAGCAGCCAAGATGGCGCCGTCACAGATACGCAGTATTTT. Protein: CASSQDGAVTDTQYF. The genes are TRBV7-8 and TRBJ2-3; no reliable D call. CDR1 SGHVS and CDR2 FQNEAQ come from the germline V gene. Trimming took off 5 bases at V and 2 bases at J, with 14 bases between the two ends. The CDR3 loop spans 15 amino acids. The variable domain in full, completed from reference TRBV7-8 and TRBJ2-3, reads GAGVSQSPRYKVAKRGQDVALRCDPISGHVSLFWYQQALGQGPEFLTYFQNEAQLDKSGLPSDRFFAERPEGSVSTLKIQRTQQEDSAVYLCASSQDGAVTDTQYFGPGTRLTVL.

V and J are TRBV25-1 and TRBJ2-5; D not resolved. The J call is uncertain, as TRBJ2-7 better fits the DNA end. Germline V gives CDR1 MGHDK, CDR2 SYGVNS. CDR3 size: 14 residues. The DNA of the CDR3 is TGTGCCAGCAGTGATTTTGGGGACTCCTACGAGCAGTACTTC. This translates into CASSDFGDSYEQYF.

The V gene is TRBV7-2, the J gene TRBJ2-5; D gene uncertain. V was clipped by 2 bases and J by 1 base, with 11 bases between them. Per the germline V gene, CDR1 is SGHTA and CDR2 is FQGNSA. This CDR3 region has 15 residues. CDR3 coding DNA: TGTGCCAGCAGCTTAAGAAGGCAGAGCCAAGAGACCCAGTACTTC. Translation: CASSLRRQSQETQYF.

This sequence joins TRBV18 and TRBJ2-5; D call uncertain. The CDR3 is made up of 14 amino acids. In germline, CDR1 is KGHSH, CDR2 LQKENI. The V and J ends lost 3 bases and 1 base respectively, with 9 bases between them. The CDR3 reads CASSPPPRQETQYF. The DNA for the CDR3 is TGTGCCAGCTCACCTCCGCCCCGCCAAGAGACCCAGTACTTC.

This clonotype was detected ten times or more. This CDR3 reads CASSQGVGTQYF. The CDR3 DNA is TGTGCCAGCAGCCAAGGGGTCGGGACCCAGTACTTC. This chain connects TRBV3-1 to TRBJ2-5; D gene unclear. The V and J ends lost 1 base and 7 bases respectively, with 7 bases between them. Germline CDR1 is LGHDT and CDR2 is YNNKEL (reference sequence). The CDR3 totals 12 residues.

V is TRBV18 and J is TRBJ1-1; D not resolved. V gave up 3 bases and J gave up 2 bases, with 13 bases separating them. Germline lookup yields CDR1 KGHSH and CDR2 LQKENI. The CDR3 has 15 amino acids. The CDR3 nucleotides are TGTGCCAGCTCACCTAGTCACAGAAGAAACACTGAAGCTTTCTTT. This translates into CASSPSHRRNTEAFF.

The chain couples TRBV6-2 or TRBV6-3 to TRBJ2-7, with TRBD2 matching over 7 bases. Germline CDR1 and CDR2: MNHEY and SVGEGT. This CDR3 is 14 amino acids long. V gave up 1 base and J gave up 0 bases; unmatched junction bases: 0. CDR3 DNA: TGTGCCAGCAGTTACTTAGCGGGCTCCTACGAGCAGTACTTC. It encodes CASSYLAGSYEQYF.

The CDR3 here is CASSPPDSIKPYNEQFF. As DNA, the CDR3 is TGCGCCAGCAGCCCCCCGGACTCAATCAAACCTTACAATGAGCAGTTCTTC. This chain uses TRBV5-1 with TRBJ2-1; TRBD2 might be the D (5 bases). Trimming shortened V by 4 bases and J by 4 bases, and 21 bases separated the two germline ends. Germline lookup yields CDR1 SGHRS and CDR2 YFSETQ. The CDR3 contains 17 residues.

The chain employs TRBV27 and TRBJ2-1; 9 nucleotides match TRBD2. The V and J ends lost 5 bases and 7 bases, in that order; junction bases with no gene match: 12. This CDR3 has 16 amino acids. CDR1 and CDR2 (germline): MNHEY, SMNVEV (reference sequence). The CDR3 here is CASSPMLAGWSNEQFF. CDR3 bases: TGTGCCAGCAGTCCCATGCTAGCGGGATGGTCAAATGAGCAGTTCTTC.

This rearrangement joins TRBV7-2 to TRBJ2-5; no clear D gene. Germline CDR1 SGHTA, CDR2 FQGNSA. Trimming shortened V by 3 bases and J by 5 bases, and 10 bases separated the two germline ends. This CDR3 has 13 amino acids. The CDR3 sequence: CASSLKGSETQYF. DNA of the CDR3: TGTGCCAGCAGCTTGAAGGGTAGTGAGACCCAGTACTTC.

The chain couples TRBV12-3 or TRBV12-4 to TRBJ2-3, with D maybe TRBD2 (6 bases). The CDR3 extends over 15 amino acids. Trimming stripped 3 bases from V and 4 bases from J, with 14 bases between. CDR3 region: CASSFGGGGADTQYF. CDR3 coding DNA: TGTGCCAGCAGTTTCGGCGGAGGCGGGGCAGATACGCAGTATTTT.

The chain links TRBV20-1 to TRBJ2-5, with 10 bases fitting TRBD1. The J call may be wrong; the DNA end is better matched by TRBJ2-1. Germline values: CDR1 DFQATT, CDR2 SNEGSKA (reference sequence). There are 16 residues in the CDR3. This chain's CDR3 is CSAPSRQGADYNEQFF. For the CDR3, the DNA is TGCAGTGCTCCCTCCCGACAGGGGGCGGACTACAATGAGCAGTTCTTC.

This rearrangement joins TRBV28 to TRBJ1-4; TRBD1 agrees at 8 bases. V shed 5 bases and J 8 bases; nucleotides not matched to a gene: 13. The germline V gene has CDR1 MDHEN and CDR2 SYDVKM. The CDR3 consists of 16 residues. The DNA for the CDR3 is TGTGCCAGCAGTGTCCGACAGGGGACCTTTGGGGAAAAACTGTTTTTT. Protein product: CASSVRQGTFGEKLFF.

This chain links TRBV7-9 with TRBJ2-1; D unresolved. The end of the DNA fits TRBJ2-7 better, so the J call may be wrong. Germline values: CDR1 SEHNR, CDR2 FQNEAQ (reference sequence). The CDR3 contains 14 residues. The CDR3 reads CASSPTAYHYEQYF. The DNA for the CDR3 is TGTGCCAGCAGCCCCACGGCCTACCACTACGAGCAGTACTTC.

The chain uses TRBV28 and TRBJ2-3; D call uncertain. Germline loops: CDR1 MDHEN, CDR2 SYDVKM. The germline V and J ends were trimmed by 6 bases and 0 bases, with 10 bases remaining between them. The CDR3 is 14 amino acids. CDR3 region: CASRPSYSTDTQYF. The CDR3 DNA is TGTGCCAGCAGACCCTCATACAGCACAGATACGCAGTATTTT.

This chain links TRBV29-1 with TRBJ1-1; tentative D call: TRBD1 (5 bases). The CDR3 is 11 amino acids. V was clipped by 4 bases and J by 5 bases, with 8 bases between them. Germline CDR1 and CDR2: SQVTM and ANQGSEA. The CDR3 here is CSVVRGTEAFF. The CDR3 nucleotides are TGCAGCGTTGTCCGGGGGACTGAAGCTTTCTTT. The whole variable domain, remainder taken from reference TRBV29-1 and TRBJ1-1, is SAVISQKPSRDICQRGTSLTIQCQVDSQVTMMFWYRQQPGQSLTLIATANQGSEATYESGFVIDKFPISRPNLTFSTLTVSNMSPEDSSIYLCSVVRGTEAFFGQGTRLTVV.

About this clonotype: A junction boundary mismatches the germline segment, possibly from a read error. The rearrangement uses TRBV12-3 or TRBV12-4 and TRBJ1-4; 9 nucleotides agree with TRBD1. The CDR3 length is 15 residues. The CDR3 DNA follows: TGTGCCAGCAGCTTAGGGGACAGGGCCGTGGAGAAACTGTTTTTT. This sequence encodes CASSLGDRAVEKLFF.

This sequence joins TRBV12-3 or TRBV12-4 and TRBJ2-7, with 8 nucleotides matching TRBD2. The trim removed 4 bases at V and 2 bases at J, leaving 4 bases unmatched. The CDR3 totals 14 residues. This CDR3 reads CASSSRGGPYEQYF. CDR3 bases: TGTGCCAGCAGTTCCCGGGGGGGTCCCTACGAGCAGTACTTC.

This clonotype has more than one count but fewer than ten. The chain has TRBV5-8 and TRBJ2-5; D is unresolved. The CDR3 spans 11 residues. Per germline, CDR1 SGHTS and CDR2 YDEGEE. V lost 7 bases and J 5 bases, leaving 9 bases between the germline ends. The CDR3 loop reads CASGRGETQYF. CDR3 DNA: TGTGCCAGCGGGCGTGGGGAGACCCAGTACTTC.

The V call is TRBV20-1, the J call TRBJ2-2; possibly TRBD2 for D (5 bases). Germline CDR1 is DFQATT and CDR2 is SNEGSKA (reference sequence). Deletions cut 6 bases from V and 1 base from J, with 6 bases between. CDR3 length: 12 amino acids. CDR3 sequence: CSARENTGELFF. The CDR3 bases are TGCAGTGCACGGGAGAACACCGGGGAGCTGTTTTTT.

The chain recombines TRBV7-3 with TRBJ2-5, with 7 bases lining up with TRBD2. Germline assignment: CDR1 SGHTA and CDR2 FQGTGA. With V trimmed by 6 bases and J by 5 bases, 6 bases remained unmatched. This CDR3 has 13 amino acids. The chain's CDR3 is CASSQTSLETQYF. In DNA form, the CDR3 reads TGTGCCAGCAGTCAGACTAGCCTGGAGACCCAGTACTTC.

The chain is built from TRBV7-9 and TRBJ1-4; D unclear. Germline V CDR1 and CDR2: SEHNR, FQNEAQ (reference sequence). The CDR3 covers 12 residues. V lost 2 bases, J lost 8 bases, and 6 bases lay in between. The CDR3 sequence is CASSLNGEKLFF. CDR3 sequence (DNA): TGTGCCAGCAGCTTAAATGGGGAAAAACTGTTTTTT.